This TCR beta chain originates from a study of regulatory T cells in long-lasting Graves disease. This clonotype has ten or more counts. The junction departs from the called germline gene at one end, perhaps through a read error. Investigators prepared the TCR beta libraries by applying iRepertoire HTBI primers and Arm-PCR of CDR3 regions. In the original analysis: Identified across the samples were some 62 TRBV segments and 14 TRBJ segments. TCRdb passed the multiplex PCR reads through MiXCR, listing each CDR3 protein once. TCRdb assigned the V and J calls; the authors' analysis was not used. In the table there are 370,000 or so distinct CDR3 sequences, around 16% of which are singletons. Documented time point: newly diagnosed GD, antithyroid drugs for less than 3 months. PBMCs provided the RNA from which the TCR library was made. This CDR3 has 16 amino acids. Germline-derived CDR1 and CDR2 are SGHDT and YYEEEE.

The same data also went into a second study, on T cells in Graves' hyperthyroidism and ophthalmopathy. That source adds: With the HTBI primer set, the TCR CDR3 went through a first round of RT-PCR.

This TCR came from a woman between 18 and 29 years old with Graves disease. The chain is built from TRBV5-6 and TRBJ2-3; no clear D. Source: peripheral blood mononuclear cells (PBMCs), taken at new diagnosis, from a patient treated with antithyroid drugs. The CDR3 reads CTSSSSQLRTTDTQYF. CDR3 sequence (DNA): TGTACCAGCAGCTCTTCCCAATTACGAACAACAGATACGCAGTATTTT.